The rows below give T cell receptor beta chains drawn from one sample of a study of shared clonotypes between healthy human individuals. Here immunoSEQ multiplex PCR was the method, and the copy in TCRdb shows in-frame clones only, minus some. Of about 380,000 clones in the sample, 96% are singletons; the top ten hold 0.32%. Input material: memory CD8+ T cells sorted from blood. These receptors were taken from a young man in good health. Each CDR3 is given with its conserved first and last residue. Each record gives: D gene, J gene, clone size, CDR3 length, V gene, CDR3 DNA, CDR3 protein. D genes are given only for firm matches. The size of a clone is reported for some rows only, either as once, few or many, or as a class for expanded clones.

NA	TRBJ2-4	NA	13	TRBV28	TGTGCCAGCACAGGGCAAAACAAAAACATTCAGTACTTC	CASTGQNKNIQYF
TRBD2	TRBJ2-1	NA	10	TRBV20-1	TGCAGTTTAGCGGGAAATGAGCAGTTCTTC	CSLAGNEQFF
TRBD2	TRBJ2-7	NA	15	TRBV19	TGTGCCAGTAGTATTATTTCCAGCGGGAGCACTCAGCAGTACTTC	CASSIISSGSTQQYF
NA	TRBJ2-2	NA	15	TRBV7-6	TGTGCCAGCAGCCCTCGGCAGCGGAACACCGGGGAGCTGTTTTTT	CASSPRQRNTGELFF
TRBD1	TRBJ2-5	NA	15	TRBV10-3	TGTGCCATCAGTGAGTCTCGCCCCACAGGGGGGACCCAGTACTTC	CAISESRPTGGTQYF
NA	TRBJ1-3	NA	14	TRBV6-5	TGTGCCAGCAGTTACAGCAGGGATGGAAACACCATATATTTT	CASSYSRDGNTIYF
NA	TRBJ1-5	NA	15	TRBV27	TGTGCCAGCAGTTTATTGGGTAGGGGATTCCAGCCCCAGCATTTT	CASSLLGRGFQPQHF
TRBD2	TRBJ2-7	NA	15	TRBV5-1	TGCGCCAGCAGCCCGATGGGACTAGTCGGCTACGAGCAGTACTTC	CASSPMGLVGYEQYF
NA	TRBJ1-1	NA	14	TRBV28	TGTGCCAGCAGTTCTACGGACAGTTACACTGAAGCTTTCTTT	CASSSTDSYTEAFF
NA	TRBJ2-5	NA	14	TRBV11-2	TGTGCCAGCAGCCCAACGGGGTACCAAGAGACCCAGTACTTC	CASSPTGYQETQYF
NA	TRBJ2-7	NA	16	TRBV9	TGTGCCAGCAGCGCAGGGCCCCCGTCTGGGCCCTACGAGCAGTACTTC	CASSAGPPSGPYEQYF
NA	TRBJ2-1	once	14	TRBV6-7	TGTGCCAGCCCCCTACCGGATACGGACAATGAGCAGTTCTTC	CASPLPDTDNEQFF
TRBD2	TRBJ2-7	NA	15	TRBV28	TGTGCCAGCAGTTTAGCTAGCGGGAGTGTCAACGAGCAGTACTTC	CASSLASGSVNEQYF
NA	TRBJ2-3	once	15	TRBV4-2	TGTGCCAGCAGCCAAGGGGACGTTCGCACAGATACGCAGTATTTT	CASSQGDVRTDTQYF
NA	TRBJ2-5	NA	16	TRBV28	TGTGCCAGCAGCTTTTTTAGGGGAGTATTACAAGAGACCCAGTACTTC	CASSFFRGVLQETQYF
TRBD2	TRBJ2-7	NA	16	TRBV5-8	TGTGCCAGCAGCTGGCTTGGTCCAGCGGGAGGTAAAGAGCAGTACTTC	CASSWLGPAGGKEQYF
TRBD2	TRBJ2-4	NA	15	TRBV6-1	TGTGCCAGCAGTGAAGATAGCGGGAGCAAAAACATTCAGTACTTC	CASSEDSGSKNIQYF
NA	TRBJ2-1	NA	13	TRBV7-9	TGTGCCAGCAGCTTAGGTCTAGGGAGTGAGCAGTTCTTC	CASSLGLGSEQFF
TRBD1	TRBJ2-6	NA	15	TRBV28	TGTGCCAGCTGGACAGGGCAACCTGGGGCCAACGTCCTGACTTTC	CASWTGQPGANVLTF
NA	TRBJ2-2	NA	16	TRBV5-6	TGTGCCAGCAGCTTGTCTGGGGGAGCGAACACCGGGGAGCTGTTTTTT	CASSLSGGANTGELFF
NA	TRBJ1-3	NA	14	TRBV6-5	TGTGCCAGCAAAGGACCTTACTCTGGAAACACCATATATTTT	CASKGPYSGNTIYF
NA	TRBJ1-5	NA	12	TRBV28	TGTGCCAGCAGTTCCGACCTAGGGCCCCAGCATTTT	CASSSDLGPQHF
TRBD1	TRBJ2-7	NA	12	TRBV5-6	TGTGCCAGCAGCGGACAGGCCTACGAGCAGTACTTC	CASSGQAYEQYF
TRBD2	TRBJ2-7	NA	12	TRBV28	TGTGCCAGCAGTTTGGGGGGGAACGAGCAGTACTTC	CASSLGGNEQYF
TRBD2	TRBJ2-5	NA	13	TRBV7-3	TGTGCCAGCAGCGCCCGGGGAGGGGAGACCCAGTACTTC	CASSARGGETQYF
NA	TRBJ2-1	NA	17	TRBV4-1	TGCGCCAGCAGCCACGCCCCGACTATCCTGACGAACAATGAGCAGTTCTTC	CASSHAPTILTNNEQFF
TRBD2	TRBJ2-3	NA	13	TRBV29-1	TGCAGCGTCTTGCCCGGGGGGGCAGATACGCAGTATTTT	CSVLPGGADTQYF
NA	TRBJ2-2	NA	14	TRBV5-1	TGCGCCAGCAGCCCTTACCTGAACACCGGGGAGCTGTTTTTT	CASSPYLNTGELFF
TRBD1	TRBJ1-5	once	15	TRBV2	TGTGCCAGCAGAGAAATACAGGGGCACCGCCAGCCCCAGCATTTT	CASREIQGHRQPQHF
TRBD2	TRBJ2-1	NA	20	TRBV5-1	TGCGCCAGCAGCTTGGTATTTTTCTCCCGCCAACTAGCGGGAGGCGATGAGCAGTTCTTC	CASSLVFFSRQLAGGDEQFF
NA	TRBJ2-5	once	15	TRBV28	TGTGCCAGCAGTTTTCCTCGAAGCGTCCAAGAGACCCAGTACTTC	CASSFPRSVQETQYF
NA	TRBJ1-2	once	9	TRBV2	TGTGCCAGCATTTATGGCTACACCTTC	CASIYGYTF
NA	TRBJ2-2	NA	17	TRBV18	TGTGCCAGCTCCCTATCTAGGGCTCCCCGAGGATCCGGGGAGCTGTTTTTT	CASSLSRAPRGSGELFF
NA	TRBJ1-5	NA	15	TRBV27	TGTGCCAGCAGTTTGTACTACATTGGCTCCAGCCCGCAGCATTTT	CASSLYYIGSSPQHF
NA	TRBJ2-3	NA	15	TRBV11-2	TGTGCCAGCAGCTTCCCGGGGATGGACCTTGATACGCAGTATTTT	CASSFPGMDLDTQYF
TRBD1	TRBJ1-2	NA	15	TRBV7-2	TGTGCCAGCAGCTCGCAACAGGGGGCATACTATGGCTACACCTTC	CASSSQQGAYYGYTF
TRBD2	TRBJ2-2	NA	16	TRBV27	TGTGCCAGCAGCACTATCCTAGCGGGTATCACCGGGGAGCTGTTTTTT	CASSTILAGITGELFF
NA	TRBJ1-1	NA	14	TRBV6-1	TGTGCCAGCAGTGAACGGTATACGGGGACTGAAGCTTTCTTT	CASSERYTGTEAFF
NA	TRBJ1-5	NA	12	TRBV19	TGTGCCAGTAGTAAGGGGAATCAGCCCCAGCATTTT	CASSKGNQPQHF
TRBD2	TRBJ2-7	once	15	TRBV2	TGTGCCAGCAGTCCTAGCGGGCTGAGCTCCTACGAGCAGTACTTC	CASSPSGLSSYEQYF
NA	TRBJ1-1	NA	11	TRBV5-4	TGTGCCAGCAGCTACGACACTGAAGCTTTCTTT	CASSYDTEAFF
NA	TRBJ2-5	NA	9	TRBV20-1	TGCAGTGCTGGAGAGACCCAGTACTTC	CSAGETQYF
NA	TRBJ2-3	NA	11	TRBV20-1	TGCAGTGCCCTGGACACAGATACGCAGTATTTT	CSALDTDTQYF
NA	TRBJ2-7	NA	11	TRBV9	TGTGCCAGCAGCGTAGGCTACGAGCAGTACTTC	CASSVGYEQYF
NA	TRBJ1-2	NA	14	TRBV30	TGTGCCTGGAACACCGGGCGGGCGCTCTATGGCTACACCTTC	CAWNTGRALYGYTF
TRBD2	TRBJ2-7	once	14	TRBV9	TGTGCCAGCAGTCCTAGCGGGAGAGGATACGAGCAGTACTTC	CASSPSGRGYEQYF
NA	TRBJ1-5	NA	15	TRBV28	TGTGCCAGCAGTTTATTTACAACACGGGATCAGCCCCAGCATTTT	CASSLFTTRDQPQHF
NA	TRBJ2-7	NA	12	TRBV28	TGTGCCAGCAGTTCCCTTACCTACGAGCAGTACTTC	CASSSLTYEQYF
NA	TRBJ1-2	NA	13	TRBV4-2	TGTGCCAGCAGCCGTGAAGGGTACTATGGCTACACCTTC	CASSREGYYGYTF
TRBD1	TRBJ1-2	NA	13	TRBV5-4	TGTGCCAGCAACGACAGGGGAGATTATGGCTACACCTTC	CASNDRGDYGYTF
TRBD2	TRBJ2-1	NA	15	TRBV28	TGTGCCAGCAGGGCAGCGGGAGGGGTTTACGATGAGCAGTTCTTC	CASRAAGGVYDEQFF
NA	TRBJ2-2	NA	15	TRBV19	TGTGCCAGTAGACACGACGGGACCTTCACCGGGGAGCTGTTTTTT	CASRHDGTFTGELFF
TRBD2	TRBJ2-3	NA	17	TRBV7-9	TGTGCCAGCAGTCCTCTCCCGGGACTAGCGGGAGCAGATACGCAGTATTTT	CASSPLPGLAGADTQYF